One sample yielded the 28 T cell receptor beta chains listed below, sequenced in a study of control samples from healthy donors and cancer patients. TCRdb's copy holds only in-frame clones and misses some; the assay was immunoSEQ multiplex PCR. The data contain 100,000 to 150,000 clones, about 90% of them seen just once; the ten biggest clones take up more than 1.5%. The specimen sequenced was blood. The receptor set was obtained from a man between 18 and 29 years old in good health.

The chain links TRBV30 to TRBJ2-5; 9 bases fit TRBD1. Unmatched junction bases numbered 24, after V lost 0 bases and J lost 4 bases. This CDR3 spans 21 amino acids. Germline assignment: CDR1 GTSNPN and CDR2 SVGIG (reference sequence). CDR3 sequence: CAWSVPGTGTIVHKERETQYF. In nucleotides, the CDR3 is TGTGCCTGGAGTGTACCAGGGACAGGGACGATCGTACACAAGGAAAGAGAGACCCAGTACTTC.

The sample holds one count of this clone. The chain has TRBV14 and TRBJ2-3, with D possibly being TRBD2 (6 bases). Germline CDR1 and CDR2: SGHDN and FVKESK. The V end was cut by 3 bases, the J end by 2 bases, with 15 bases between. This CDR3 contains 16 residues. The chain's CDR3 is CASSQRFRGTTDTQYF. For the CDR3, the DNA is TGTGCCAGCAGCCAGAGGTTTCGCGGGACCACAGATACGCAGTATTTT.

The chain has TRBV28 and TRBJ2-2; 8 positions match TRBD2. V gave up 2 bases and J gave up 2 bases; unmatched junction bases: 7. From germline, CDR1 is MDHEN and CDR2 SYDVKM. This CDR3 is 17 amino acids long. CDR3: CASSLAGLADNTGELFF. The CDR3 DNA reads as TGTGCCAGCAGTTTAGCTGGACTAGCAGATAACACCGGGGAGCTGTTTTTT.

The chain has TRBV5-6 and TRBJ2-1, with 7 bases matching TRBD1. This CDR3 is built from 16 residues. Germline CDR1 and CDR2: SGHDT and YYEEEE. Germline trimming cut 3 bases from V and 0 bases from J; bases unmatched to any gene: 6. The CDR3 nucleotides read TGTGCCAGCAGCTCAGACAGGGATAGCTCCTACAATGAGCAGTTCTTC. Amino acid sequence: CASSSDRDSSYNEQFF.

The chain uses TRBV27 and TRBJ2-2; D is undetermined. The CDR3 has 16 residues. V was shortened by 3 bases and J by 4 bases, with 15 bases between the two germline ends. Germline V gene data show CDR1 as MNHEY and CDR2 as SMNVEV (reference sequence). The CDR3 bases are TGTGCCAGCAGTTTGAGTTCCGGGTTGGGCACCGGGGAGCTGTTTTTT. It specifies CASSLSSGLGTGELFF.

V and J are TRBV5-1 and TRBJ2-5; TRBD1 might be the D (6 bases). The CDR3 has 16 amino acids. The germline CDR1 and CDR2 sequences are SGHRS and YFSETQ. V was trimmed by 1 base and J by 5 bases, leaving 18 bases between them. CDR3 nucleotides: TGCGCCAGCAGCTTGTCTTACAGGGCCCATTCGGAGACCCAGTACTTC. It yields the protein CASSLSYRAHSETQYF.

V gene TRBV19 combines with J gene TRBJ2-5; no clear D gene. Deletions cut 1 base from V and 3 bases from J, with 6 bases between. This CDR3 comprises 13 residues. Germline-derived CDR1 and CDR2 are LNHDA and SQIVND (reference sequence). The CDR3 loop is CASSIGQEETQYF. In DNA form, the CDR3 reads TGTGCCAGTAGTATAGGACAAGAAGAGACCCAGTACTTC.

CDR3: CASTRTSGAQETQYF. In DNA, the CDR3 is TGTGCCAGCACACGGACTAGCGGGGCCCAAGAGACCCAGTACTTC. The rearrangement links TRBV6-5 to TRBJ2-5, with 12 bases lining up with TRBD2. This CDR3 spans 15 amino acids. The trim removed 7 bases at V and 1 base at J, leaving 4 bases unmatched. Germline CDR1 and CDR2: MNHEY and SVGAGI.

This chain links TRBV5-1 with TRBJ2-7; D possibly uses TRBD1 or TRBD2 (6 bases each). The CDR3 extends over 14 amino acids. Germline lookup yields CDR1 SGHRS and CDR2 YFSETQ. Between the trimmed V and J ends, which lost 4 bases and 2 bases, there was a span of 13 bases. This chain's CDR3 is CASSIKGGTYEQYF. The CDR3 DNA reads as TGCGCCAGCAGCATAAAGGGGGGTACCTACGAGCAGTACTTC.

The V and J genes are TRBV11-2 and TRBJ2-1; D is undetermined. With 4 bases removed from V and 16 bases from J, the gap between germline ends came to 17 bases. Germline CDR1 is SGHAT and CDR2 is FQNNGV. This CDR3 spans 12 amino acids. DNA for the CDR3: TGTGCCAGCAGCTCTTCCGGGTCCCTGCTTTTCTTC. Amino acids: CASSSSGSLLFF.

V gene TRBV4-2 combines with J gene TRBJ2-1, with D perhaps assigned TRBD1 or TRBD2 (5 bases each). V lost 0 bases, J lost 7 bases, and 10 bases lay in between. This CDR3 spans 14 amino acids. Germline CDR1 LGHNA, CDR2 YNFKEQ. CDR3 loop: CASSQDEGSNEQFF. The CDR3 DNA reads TGTGCCAGCAGCCAAGACGAGGGGTCTAATGAGCAGTTCTTC.

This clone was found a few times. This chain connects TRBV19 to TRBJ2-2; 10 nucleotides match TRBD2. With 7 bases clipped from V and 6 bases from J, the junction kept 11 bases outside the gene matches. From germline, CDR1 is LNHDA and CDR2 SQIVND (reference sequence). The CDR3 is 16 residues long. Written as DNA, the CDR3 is TGTGCCAGTAACCCGCTAGCGGGAGTTCTTGCCGGGGAGCTGTTTTTT. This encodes CASNPLAGVLAGELFF.

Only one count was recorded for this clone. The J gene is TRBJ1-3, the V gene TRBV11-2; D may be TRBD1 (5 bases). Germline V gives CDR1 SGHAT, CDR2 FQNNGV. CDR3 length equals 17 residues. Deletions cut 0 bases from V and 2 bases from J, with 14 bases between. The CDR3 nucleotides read TGTGCCAGCAGCTTAGAATACGGGGGATCTACTGGAAACACCATATATTTT. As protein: CASSLEYGGSTGNTIYF. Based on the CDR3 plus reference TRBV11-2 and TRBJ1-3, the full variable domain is EAGVAQSPRYKIIEKRQSVAFWCNPISGHATLYWYQQILGQGPKLLIQFQNNGVVDDSQLPKDRFSAERLKGVDSTLKIQPAKLEDSAVYLCASSLEYGGSTGNTIYFGEGSWLTVV.

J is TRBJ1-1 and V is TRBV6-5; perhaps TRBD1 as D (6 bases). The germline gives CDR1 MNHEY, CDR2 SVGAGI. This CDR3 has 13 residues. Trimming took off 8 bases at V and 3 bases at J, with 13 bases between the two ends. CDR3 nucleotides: TGTGCCAGCTTTACCAGGGGCGACACTGAAGCTTTCTTT. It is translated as CASFTRGDTEAFF.

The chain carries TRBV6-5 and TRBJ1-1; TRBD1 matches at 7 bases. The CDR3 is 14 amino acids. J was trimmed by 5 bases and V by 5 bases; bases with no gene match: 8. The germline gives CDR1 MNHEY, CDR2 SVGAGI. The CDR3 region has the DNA TGTGCCAGCAGTCCCCCAGGGGGGGGGACTGAAGCTTTCTTT. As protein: CASSPPGGGTEAFF.

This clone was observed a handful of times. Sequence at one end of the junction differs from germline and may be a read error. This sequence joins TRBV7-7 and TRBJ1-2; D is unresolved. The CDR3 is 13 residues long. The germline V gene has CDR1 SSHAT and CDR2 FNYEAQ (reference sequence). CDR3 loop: CASSFPMGNGYTF. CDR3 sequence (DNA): TGTGCTAGCAGCTTCCCTATGGGAAATGGCTACACCTTC.

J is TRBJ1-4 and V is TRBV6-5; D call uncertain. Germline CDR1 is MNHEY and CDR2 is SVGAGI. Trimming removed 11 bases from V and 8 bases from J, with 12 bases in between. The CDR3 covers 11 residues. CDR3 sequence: CAVSPGEKLFF. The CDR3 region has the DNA TGTGCCGTATCCCCGGGGGAAAAACTGTTTTTT.

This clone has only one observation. CDR3 sequence reads: CASSSQIVHETQYF. For the CDR3, the DNA is TGTGCCAGCAGCTCCCAAATAGTACACGAGACCCAGTACTTC. V gene TRBV7-9 combines with J gene TRBJ2-5; no clear D gene. The V gene's germline CDR1 is SEHNR and CDR2 FQNEAQ (reference sequence). V was clipped by 4 bases and J by 5 bases, with 14 bases between them. The CDR3 runs 14 residues.

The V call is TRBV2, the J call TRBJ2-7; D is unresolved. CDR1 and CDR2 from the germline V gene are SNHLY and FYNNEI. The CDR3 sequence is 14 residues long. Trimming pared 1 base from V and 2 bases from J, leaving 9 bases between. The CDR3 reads CASSEGKRAYEQYF. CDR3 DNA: TGTGCCAGCAGTGAAGGGAAGCGAGCCTACGAGCAGTACTTC.

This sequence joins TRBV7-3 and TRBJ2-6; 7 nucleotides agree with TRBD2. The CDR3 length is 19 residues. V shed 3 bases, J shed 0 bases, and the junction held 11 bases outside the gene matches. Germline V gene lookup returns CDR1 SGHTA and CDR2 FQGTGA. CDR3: CASSFRAGRGPSGANVLTF. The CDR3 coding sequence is TGTGCCAGCAGCTTCCGGGCAGGGAGGGGACCCTCTGGGGCCAACGTCCTGACTTTC.

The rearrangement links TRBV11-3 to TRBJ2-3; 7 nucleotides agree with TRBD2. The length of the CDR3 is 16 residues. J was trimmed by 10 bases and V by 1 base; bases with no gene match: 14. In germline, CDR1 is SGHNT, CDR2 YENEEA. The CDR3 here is CASSLGAGEAGFAQYF. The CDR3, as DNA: TGTGCCAGCAGCTTAGGAGCAGGTGAAGCGGGGTTCGCGCAGTATTTT.

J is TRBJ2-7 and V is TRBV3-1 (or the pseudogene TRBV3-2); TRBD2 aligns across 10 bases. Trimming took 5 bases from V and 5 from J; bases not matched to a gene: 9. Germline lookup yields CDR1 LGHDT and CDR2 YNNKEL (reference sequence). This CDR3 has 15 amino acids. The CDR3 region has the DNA TGTGCCAGCAGCAGGTCCGGGACTAGCGCCAACGAGCAGTACTTC. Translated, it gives CASSRSGTSANEQYF.

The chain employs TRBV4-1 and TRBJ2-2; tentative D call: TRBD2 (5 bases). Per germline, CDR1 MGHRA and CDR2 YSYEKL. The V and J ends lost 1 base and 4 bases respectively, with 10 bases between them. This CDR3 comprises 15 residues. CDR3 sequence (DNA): TGCGCCAGCAGCCAAGTCCGAGGGTCCACCGGGGAGCTGTTTTTT. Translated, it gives CASSQVRGSTGELFF.

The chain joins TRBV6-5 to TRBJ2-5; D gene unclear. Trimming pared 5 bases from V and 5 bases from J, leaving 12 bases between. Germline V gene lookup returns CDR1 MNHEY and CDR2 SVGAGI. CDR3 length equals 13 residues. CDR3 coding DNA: TGTGCCAGCAGTCCTGACCCTTGGGAGACCCAGTACTTC. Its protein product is CASSPDPWETQYF.

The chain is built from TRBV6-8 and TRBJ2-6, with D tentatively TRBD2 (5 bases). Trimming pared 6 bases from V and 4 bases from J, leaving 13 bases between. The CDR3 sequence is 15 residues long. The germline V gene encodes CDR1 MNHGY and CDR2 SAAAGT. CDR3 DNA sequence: TGTGCCAGCAGCTCGGGGTTCTCAGGGGCCAACGTCCTGACTTTC. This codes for CASSSGFSGANVLTF.

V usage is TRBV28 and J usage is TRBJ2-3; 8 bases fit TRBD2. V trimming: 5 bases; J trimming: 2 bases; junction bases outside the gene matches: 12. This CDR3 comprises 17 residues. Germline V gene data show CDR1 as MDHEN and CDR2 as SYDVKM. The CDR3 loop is CASSLPTSGAVTDTQYF. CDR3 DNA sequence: TGTGCCAGCAGTCTCCCTACTAGCGGAGCTGTCACAGATACGCAGTATTTT.

CDR3 in amino acids: CASSLNQARGTEAFF. The CDR3 DNA reads TGTGCCAGCAGCTTAAATCAGGCCCGTGGCACTGAAGCTTTCTTT. The V call is TRBV7-8, the J call TRBJ1-1; unclear D gene. CDR3 length equals 15 residues. Trimming shortened V by 2 bases and J by 4 bases, and 14 bases separated the two germline ends. Germline assignment: CDR1 SGHVS and CDR2 FQNEAQ. Full variable domain (missing parts from reference TRBV7-8 and TRBJ1-1): GAGVSQSPRYKVAKRGQDVALRCDPISGHVSLFWYQQALGQGPEFLTYFQNEAQLDKSGLPSDRFFAERPEGSVSTLKIQRTQQEDSAVYLCASSLNQARGTEAFFGQGTRLTVV.

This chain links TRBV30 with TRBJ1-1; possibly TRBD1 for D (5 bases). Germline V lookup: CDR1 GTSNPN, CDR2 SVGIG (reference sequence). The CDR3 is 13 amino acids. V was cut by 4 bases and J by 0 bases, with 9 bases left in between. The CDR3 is CAWMTEVNTEAFF. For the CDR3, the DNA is TGTGCCTGGATGACAGAGGTGAACACTGAAGCTTTCTTT.